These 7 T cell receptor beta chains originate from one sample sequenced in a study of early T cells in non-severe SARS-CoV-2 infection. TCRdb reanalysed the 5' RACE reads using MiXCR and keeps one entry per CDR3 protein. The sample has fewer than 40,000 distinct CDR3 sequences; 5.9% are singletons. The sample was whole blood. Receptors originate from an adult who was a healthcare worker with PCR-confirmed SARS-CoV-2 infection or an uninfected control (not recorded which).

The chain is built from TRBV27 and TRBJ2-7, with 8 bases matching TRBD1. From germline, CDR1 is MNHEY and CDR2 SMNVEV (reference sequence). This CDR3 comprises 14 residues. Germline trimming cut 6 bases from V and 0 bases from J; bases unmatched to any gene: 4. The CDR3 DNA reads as TGTGCCAGCAGACGGACAGGGATCTCCTACGAGCAGTACTTC. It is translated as CASRRTGISYEQYF.

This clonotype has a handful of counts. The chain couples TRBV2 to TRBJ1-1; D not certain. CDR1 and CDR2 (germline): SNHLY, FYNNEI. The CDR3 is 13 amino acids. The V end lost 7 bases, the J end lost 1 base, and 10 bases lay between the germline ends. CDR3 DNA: TGTGCCAGCAATCGGGAGACGAACACTGAAGCTTTCTTT. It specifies CASNRETNTEAFF.

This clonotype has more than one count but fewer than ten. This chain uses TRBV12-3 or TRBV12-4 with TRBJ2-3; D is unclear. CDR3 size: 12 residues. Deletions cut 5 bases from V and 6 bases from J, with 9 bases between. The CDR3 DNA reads TGTGCCAGCAGTCTACTGGATGATACGCAGTATTTT. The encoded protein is CASSLLDDTQYF.

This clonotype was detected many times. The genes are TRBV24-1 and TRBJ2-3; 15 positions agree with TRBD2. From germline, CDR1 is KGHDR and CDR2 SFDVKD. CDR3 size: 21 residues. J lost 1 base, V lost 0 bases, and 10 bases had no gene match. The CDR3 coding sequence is TGTGCCACCAGTGATTTGGACGGGGGGACTAGCGGGAGGCGGGGCACAGATACGCAGTATTTT. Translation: CATSDLDGGTSGRRGTDTQYF.

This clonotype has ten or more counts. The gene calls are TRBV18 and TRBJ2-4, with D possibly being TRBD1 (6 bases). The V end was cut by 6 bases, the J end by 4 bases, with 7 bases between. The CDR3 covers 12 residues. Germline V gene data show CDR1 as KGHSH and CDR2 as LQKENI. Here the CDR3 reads CASSGQKNIQYF. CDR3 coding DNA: TGTGCCAGCTCCGGACAGAAAAACATTCAGTACTTC.

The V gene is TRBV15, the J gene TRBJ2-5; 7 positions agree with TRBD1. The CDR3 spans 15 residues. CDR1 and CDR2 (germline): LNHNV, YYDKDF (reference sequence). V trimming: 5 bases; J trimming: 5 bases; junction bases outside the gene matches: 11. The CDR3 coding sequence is TGTGCCACCAGCCGTCGGGACAGCCAGGGGGAGACCCAGTACTTC. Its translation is CATSRRDSQGETQYF.

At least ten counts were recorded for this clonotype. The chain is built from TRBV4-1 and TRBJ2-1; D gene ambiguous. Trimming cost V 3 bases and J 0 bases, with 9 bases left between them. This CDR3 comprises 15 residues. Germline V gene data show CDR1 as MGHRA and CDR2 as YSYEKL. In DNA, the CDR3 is TGCGCCAGCAGCCAGGGCCGAAGCTCCTACAATGAGCAGTTCTTC. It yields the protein CASSQGRSSYNEQFF.